What follows are 15 T cell receptor beta chains derived from one specimen sequenced in a study of T cell changes during pregnancy in multiple sclerosis. The assay was immunoSEQ multiplex PCR, and TCRdb's table has in-frame clones only and misses some. The data contain 20,000 to 25,000 clones, approximately 87% of them seen just once; the ten biggest clones take up roughly 7.2%. The sample in question was CD8+ T cells from peripheral blood mononuclear cells, obtained before pregnancy. These receptors were collected from a female donor with multiple sclerosis, enrolled in a pregnancy study.

This clone was counted between two and nine times. The gene calls are TRBV14 and TRBJ1-1; D gene unclear. CDR3 length: 14 amino acids. The V and J ends lost 1 base and 0 bases respectively, with 6 bases between them. CDR1 is SGHDN, CDR2 FVKESK, per germline. CDR3: CASSQGILNTEAFF. The CDR3 nucleotides read TGTGCCAGCAGCCAAGGTATTTTGAACACTGAAGCTTTCTTT.

V and J are TRBV4-1 and TRBJ2-5; D remains ambiguous. The tail of the sequence fits TRBJ2-7 better, so the J call may be wrong. Germline CDR1 and CDR2: MGHRA and YSYEKL. CDR3 length: 15 residues. This chain's CDR3 is CASSQESADSYEQYF. Written as DNA, the CDR3 is TGCGCCAGCAGCCAAGAGTCGGCAGACTCCTACGAGCAGTACTTC.

The genes are TRBV6-1 and TRBJ1-4, with D unclear. The CDR3 consists of 15 residues. V was pared by 9 bases and J by 0 bases, with 14 bases between. Germline CDR1 and CDR2: MNHNS and SASEGT. The CDR3 bases are TGTGCCAGTTATAAGCGGACGGCAACTAATGAAAAACTGTTTTTT. Its translation: CASYKRTATNEKLFF.

V and J are TRBV9 and TRBJ2-1, with 7 bases fitting TRBD2. V trimming: 3 bases; J trimming: 9 bases; junction bases outside the gene matches: 9. This CDR3 contains 14 residues. Germline V gene data show CDR1 as SGDLS and CDR2 as YYNGEE. CDR3 nucleotide sequence: TGTGCCAGCAGCGCGTGGGGGGGTGTCAGTGAGCAGTTCTTC. This encodes CASSAWGGVSEQFF.

The chain is built from TRBV19 and TRBJ1-1; D remains unclear. Germline values: CDR1 LNHDA, CDR2 SQIVND (reference sequence). The V end lost 3 bases, the J end lost 8 bases, and 19 bases lay between the germline ends. The CDR3 extends over 15 amino acids. CDR3 sequence: CASSIRVAYPREAFF. The CDR3 DNA follows: TGTGCCAGTAGTATCCGGGTGGCCTACCCACGAGAAGCTTTCTTT.

J is TRBJ2-7 and V is TRBV15, with 11 bases fitting TRBD1. Germline V gives CDR1 LNHNV, CDR2 YYDKDF (reference sequence). This CDR3 is 17 amino acids long. V lost 0 bases, J lost 6 bases, and 10 bases stayed unmatched. CDR3 in DNA: TGTGCCACCAGCAGAGACGAGGTTGGGACAGGGGGAAGCGAGCAGTACTTC. Encoded protein: CATSRDEVGTGGSEQYF.

Only one count was recorded for this clone. The chain employs TRBV29-1 and TRBJ2-7; D ambiguous. Trimming shortened V by 6 bases and J by 3 bases, and 18 bases separated the two germline ends. The CDR3 covers 14 residues. The V gene's germline CDR1 is SQVTM and CDR2 ANQGSEA. DNA of the CDR3: TGCAGCGTATTCAAGGCGGCGTTACACTACGAGCAGTACTTC. Its protein product is CSVFKAALHYEQYF.

The rearrangement links TRBV2 to TRBJ2-1; unclear D gene. The CDR3 contains 13 residues. Between the trimmed V and J ends, which lost 7 bases and 2 bases, there was a span of 9 bases. The germline V gene has CDR1 SNHLY and CDR2 FYNNEI. The CDR3 bases are TGTGCCAGCAAAGCGCCTACCTACAATGAGCAGTTCTTC. It is translated as CASKAPTYNEQFF.

This rearrangement joins TRBV29-1 to TRBJ2-1; 7 bases agree with TRBD2. CDR3 length equals 12 residues. The J segment lost 3 bases and the V segment lost 6 bases, leaving 2 bases of the junction unmatched. CDR1 is SQVTM, CDR2 ANQGSEA, per germline. The CDR3 DNA follows: TGCAGCGTCAGGACTAGCTACAATGAGCAGTTCTTC. Protein sequence: CSVRTSYNEQFF.

The chain recombines TRBV4-1 with TRBJ1-2; 10 positions agree with TRBD1. Losses at the gene ends were 2 bases for V and 6 bases for J; bases not matched to a gene: 6. The CDR3 extends over 15 amino acids. Germline CDR1 reads MGHRA; CDR2 reads YSYEKL. CDR3 nucleotides: TGCGCCAGCAGCCAACGCTCCGGGACAGGGGATGGCTACACCTTC. Protein sequence: CASSQRSGTGDGYTF.

The chain has TRBV9 and TRBJ1-2, with a possible D match to TRBD1 (5 bases). Trimming removed 6 bases at V and 4 bases at J, with 16 bases between. The CDR3 extends over 14 amino acids. Germline V gives CDR1 SGDLS, CDR2 YYNGEE. CDR3 sequence reads: CASTPRWGGYGYTF. Written as DNA, the CDR3 is TGTGCCAGCACCCCCCGTTGGGGGGGCTATGGCTACACCTTC.

The chain links TRBV2 to TRBJ2-3; D not certain. Trimming stripped 5 bases from V and 11 bases from J, with 20 bases between. Germline V lookup: CDR1 SNHLY, CDR2 FYNNEI. CDR3 length: 14 residues. The CDR3 coding sequence is TGTGCCAGCAGTCCTATCGTCCCTAGTCTTTGGCAGTATTTT. It translates to CASSPIVPSLWQYF.

The CDR3 bases are TGTGCCAGCAGCTTAGAACTAGCGGGCTTAGGAGCCTACGAGCAGTACTTC. Translating it yields CASSLELAGLGAYEQYF. The chain recombines TRBV7-2 with TRBJ2-7; TRBD2 matches at 9 bases. CDR1 and CDR2 from the germline V gene are SGHTA and FQGNSA. The CDR3 contains 17 residues. V was pared by 1 base and J by 2 bases, with 9 bases of the junction left unmatched.

V usage is TRBV6-4 and J usage is TRBJ1-5, with D perhaps matching TRBD1 (6 bases). The CDR3 extends over 14 amino acids. Between the trimmed V and J ends, which lost 2 bases and 3 bases, there was a span of 8 bases. CDR1 is MRHNA, CDR2 SNTAGT, per germline. The CDR3 reads CASSDGQPNQPQHF. DNA for the CDR3: TGTGCCAGCAGTGACGGACAGCCCAATCAGCCCCAGCATTTT.

V usage is TRBV18 and J usage is TRBJ2-6; 7 bases match TRBD1. The V gene's germline CDR1 is KGHSH and CDR2 LQKENI. V gave up 1 base and J gave up 0 bases; unmatched junction bases: 9. The CDR3 is made up of 19 amino acids. The CDR3 here is CASSPHDVTGISGANVLTF. CDR3 DNA: TGTGCCAGCTCACCACATGATGTGACAGGGATCTCTGGGGCCAACGTCCTGACTTTC.